Below, one T cell receptor beta chain is given with its context. Its antigen remains unknown. MiXCR was run by TCRdb on the 5' RACE reads, yielding one entry per CDR3 protein. In the table there are roughly 250,000 distinct CDR3 sequences, 10% to 13% of which are singletons. V dropped 1 base and J dropped 3; count of bases not matched to a gene: 8. This CDR3 is 16 amino acids long. CDR1 MGHDK and CDR2 SYGVNS come from the germline V gene. The data stem from a study of CD8 T cells in ankylosing spondylitis. Study findings and constraints: One TCR beta motif, made up of under ten highly homologous variants, appeared characteristic of ankylosing spondylitis blood. Earlier authors reported some of these motif variants in reactive arthritis synovial fluid and blood.

The clonotype originates from a male donor with ankylosing spondylitis or in good health (not recorded which). The chain uses TRBV25-1 and TRBJ2-7, with 8 bases lining up with TRBD2. The specimen was blood, either unsorted or a sorted T cell fraction (not recorded which). The CDR3 region is CASSESGGAKGYEQYF. CDR3 coding DNA: TGTGCCAGCAGTGAATCCGGGGGGGCCAAAGGCTACGAGCAGTACTTC.